The source of this T cell receptor beta chain is a study of blood T cell repertoires in COVID-19 (dated by TCRdb to 2019 to 2021). Describing the broader study: Samples from collaborators originated in the United States, Italy and Spain and spanned both the acute and convalescent phases of COVID-19. The material from the prospective study consisted of cDNA or gDNA derived from T cells, B-cell-depleted T cells, or PBMCs. Deeply sampled blood TCRbeta repertoires from subjects exposed to, actively infected with, or recovered from COVID-19 were included in the dataset. The repertoires were released in a freely available public database meant as a resource for research on the immune response to SARS-CoV-2. Samples came from the ongoing ImmuneRACE study (first 160 participants) plus 1,254 subjects from 6 global collaborators. Nearly every sample came with metadata listing a de-identified subject ID, COVID-19 status, age in years and sex. HLA class I and class II types, where available, came from metadata supplied by the sample provider rather than from assay-based typing. The investigation overall reported the following: The amount of clinical and demographic metadata varied by source and participant and was provided uncurated.

For this chain, trimming is 8 bases at the V end and 6 bases at the J end, and the number of junction bases without a gene match is 8. Counted from cysteine to phenylalanine, this CDR3 has 14 amino acids. The entry retains the CDR3 DNA only, 42 bases that are in frame from base 1. The germline V gene encodes CDR1 MNHEY and CDR2 SVGAGI. A note on this clone: This receptor's antigen is unknown. No much larger clone is present one base from it, and per-base qualities are unavailable.

Each collaborating institution followed its own protocols to collect whole blood in K2EDTA tubes. For TCRbeta analysis, collaborator samples were shipped as frozen whole blood, as isolated PBMCs, or as DNA extracted from either sample type. TCRbeta CDR3 regions were amplified from genomic DNA using the immunoSEQ Assay, a bias-controlled multiplex PCR. In the paper's pipeline: Nucleated cell counts per sample were estimated from amplification of reference gene primers within the assay. To quantify the absolute abundance of each unique TCRbeta CDR3 rearrangement, sequence reads were collapsed and filtered. For each sample, productive Simpson clonality was calculated as the square root of Simpson's diversity index over productive rearrangements. What TCRdb holds here is the immuneACCESS table cut down to in-frame rearrangements. Part of the clones is not present; checked against another copy, under half of the missing clones reflect an unresolved V gene, and the others are unexplained. That table furnishes V, J and clone size, whereas the DNA furnished D and trimming. The sample table records roughly 380,000 clones; 85% of these occur just once. The ten largest clones add up to roughly 3.4% of the sample.

Sequences were obtained from peripheral blood. The sequence derives from a woman aged 18-30 years with acute or convalescent COVID-19. The rearranged chain carries TRBV6-5 and TRBJ1-5; 9 middle bases align to TRBD1. The sequence in DNA is TGTGCCAGCTCAACCGGACAGGGGAGTCAGCCCCAGCATTTT. Its coded protein is CASSTGQGSQPQHF.